The 27 T cell receptor beta chains reported below all come from one sample, sequenced in a study of spatial heterogeneity in lung cancer. TCRdb re-analysed the 5' RACE reads in MiXCR, keeping a single row per CDR3 protein. Of more than 85,000 distinct CDR3 sequences listed, roughly 10% are singletons. Documented time point: sample taken at primary tumor resection. Unsorted whole RNA samples from tumor, nontumor lung or frozen PBMC were sequenced. The specimen was PBMCs, collected at surgery. All receptors derive from a male donor with early-stage non-small cell lung cancer.

This clonotype was detected a few times. This sequence joins TRBV27 and TRBJ1-5; D is ambiguous. Deletions cut 6 bases from V and 2 bases from J, with 14 bases between. Germline CDR1 and CDR2: MNHEY and SMNVEV (reference sequence). The CDR3 loop spans 15 amino acids. CDR3 nucleotide sequence: TGTGCCAGCAGCCAGGTTTTAGATGGCAATCAGCCCCAGCATTTT. Translated: CASSQVLDGNQPQHF.

There are a few counts of this clonotype. The chain joins TRBV20-1 to TRBJ2-2, with D maybe TRBD2 (5 bases). Per germline, CDR1 DFQATT and CDR2 SNEGSKA (reference sequence). Trimming took off 1 base at V and 5 bases at J, with 14 bases between the two ends. This CDR3 comprises 15 residues. The CDR3 reads CSARVRADQTGELFF. Written as DNA, the CDR3 is TGCAGTGCTAGAGTTCGAGCGGATCAGACCGGGGAGCTGTTTTTT.

Ten or more counts support this clonotype. The rearrangement links TRBV11-1 to TRBJ2-5, with D perhaps TRBD2 (5 bases). The V end was cut by 5 bases, the J end by 5 bases, with 12 bases between. Germline values: CDR1 SGHAT, CDR2 FQDESV (reference sequence). The CDR3 spans 13 residues. The CDR3 loop is CASSPTRRETQYF. CDR3 nucleotides: TGTGCCAGCAGCCCCACTAGGCGTGAGACCCAGTACTTC.

The chain combines TRBV6-5 with TRBJ2-7; 10 bases align to TRBD1. The V gene's germline CDR1 is MNHEY and CDR2 SVGAGI. V trimming: 4 bases; J trimming: 2 bases; junction bases outside the gene matches: 2. CDR3 length equals 14 residues. CDR3: CASSWTGGTYEQYF. The CDR3 nucleotides read TGTGCCAGCAGTTGGACAGGGGGAACCTACGAGCAGTACTTC.

The V and J genes are TRBV24-1 and TRBJ2-1; TRBD2 agrees at 7 bases. The CDR3 runs 15 residues. Unmatched junction bases numbered 2, after V lost 2 bases and J lost 2 bases. Germline CDR1 and CDR2: KGHDR and SFDVKD. This CDR3 reads CATSDWGGTYNEQFF. For the CDR3, the DNA is TGTGCCACCAGTGATTGGGGGGGGACCTACAATGAGCAGTTCTTC.

In DNA form, the CDR3 reads TGTGCCAGCCGGAGGGGGATCCAAGAGACCCAGTACTTC. As protein: CASRRGIQETQYF. The V gene is TRBV6-1, the J gene TRBJ2-5, with D perhaps being TRBD1 or TRBD2 (6 bases each). V was pared by 8 bases and J by 1 base, with 11 bases between. The germline V gene has CDR1 MNHNS and CDR2 SASEGT. This CDR3 contains 13 residues.

In this sample, this clonotype turned up many times. The V call is TRBV7-2, the J call TRBJ2-3; D is unresolved. The CDR3 is 12 amino acids. The germline V and J ends were trimmed by 5 bases and 6 bases, with 9 bases remaining between them. Per the germline V gene, CDR1 is SGHTA and CDR2 is FQGNSA. CDR3 region: CASSRYGDTQYF. CDR3 nucleotides: TGTGCCAGCAGCCGGTACGGGGATACGCAGTATTTT.

The V gene is TRBV11-2, the J gene TRBJ1-1; D is perhaps TRBD1 (5 bases). Trimming shortened V by 6 bases and J by 0 bases, and 11 bases separated the two germline ends. The germline V gene encodes CDR1 SGHAT and CDR2 FQNNGV. This CDR3 has 14 residues. CDR3 residues: CASSRWGMNTEAFF. The CDR3, as DNA: TGTGCCAGCAGTCGTTGGGGCATGAACACTGAAGCTTTCTTT.

This clonotype has a handful of counts. V gene TRBV29-1 combines with J gene TRBJ2-7, with D possibly TRBD1 on 5 matching bases. The CDR3 loop spans 10 amino acids. The V end was cut by 7 bases, the J end by 5 bases, with 9 bases between. CDR1 and CDR2 (germline): SQVTM, ANQGSEA. The CDR3 DNA sequence: TGCAGCGACGGACACGACGAGCAGTACTTC. This gives the protein CSDGHDEQYF.

This clonotype came up many times. The rearrangement uses TRBV7-9 and TRBJ1-4; D perhaps matches TRBD1 (5 bases). CDR1 and CDR2 from the germline V gene are SEHNR and FQNEAQ (reference sequence). V was pared by 5 bases and J by 4 bases, with 14 bases between. This CDR3 has 15 residues. CDR3 sequence: CASSPPGVGNEKLFF. The CDR3 coding sequence is TGTGCCAGCAGCCCGCCGGGGGTTGGTAATGAAAAACTGTTTTTT.

The chain recombines TRBV7-9 with TRBJ2-1; TRBD2 might be the D (6 bases). Germline CDR1 SEHNR, CDR2 FQNEAQ (reference sequence). The V end was cut by 1 base, the J end by 7 bases, with 23 bases between. The CDR3 extends over 18 amino acids. The CDR3 sequence is CASSLGYQFSGGGNEQFF. CDR3 DNA: TGTGCCAGCAGCTTAGGCTACCAGTTTAGCGGAGGAGGAAATGAGCAGTTCTTC.

Only a few counts were recorded for this clonotype. This sequence joins TRBV29-1 and TRBJ1-2, with D possibly matching TRBD1 (6 bases). The germline V gene encodes CDR1 SQVTM and CDR2 ANQGSEA. The CDR3 extends over 13 amino acids. The V and J ends lost 6 bases and 4 bases respectively, with 15 bases between them. CDR3 protein: CSVAGTNLYGYTF. CDR3 coding DNA: TGCAGCGTCGCCGGGACAAACCTCTATGGCTACACCTTC.

The chain joins TRBV18 to TRBJ2-7; D unresolved. Germline V gene data show CDR1 as KGHSH and CDR2 as LQKENI. The CDR3 consists of 15 residues. Deletions cut 0 bases from V and 0 bases from J, with 9 bases between. CDR3 amino acids: CASSPPVYSSYEQYF. The CDR3 DNA reads TGTGCCAGCTCACCACCGGTCTACAGCTCCTACGAGCAGTACTTC.

V usage is TRBV7-2 and J usage is TRBJ2-3, with unresolved D. The CDR3 length is 13 residues. Germline CDR1 SGHTA, CDR2 FQGNSA. Between the trimmed V and J ends, which lost 3 bases and 6 bases, there was a span of 10 bases. CDR3 sequence reads: CASSFSVRDTQYF. CDR3 nucleotides: TGTGCCAGCAGCTTCTCGGTCCGGGATACGCAGTATTTT.

This clonotype came up a few times. CDR3 bases: TGTGCCAGCACCCCTGGGCACAATCAGCCCCAGCATTTT. Amino acids: CASTPGHNQPQHF. This sequence joins TRBV6-6 and TRBJ1-5; D uncertain. Germline V gene data show CDR1 as MNHNY and CDR2 as SVGAGI (reference sequence). The length of the CDR3 is 13 residues. V lost 7 bases and J 3 bases, leaving 10 bases between the germline ends.

CDR3 sequence (DNA): TGTGCCGGGCCACAGGGACTAGCTAGCGACGAGCAGTACTTC. Encoded protein: CAGPQGLASDEQYF. This chain uses TRBV28 with TRBJ2-7; TRBD2 aligns across 9 bases. V dropped 11 bases and J dropped 5; count of bases not matched to a gene: 13. The CDR3 is made up of 14 amino acids. The germline V gene encodes CDR1 MDHEN and CDR2 SYDVKM. Based on the CDR3 plus reference TRBV28 and TRBJ2-7, the full variable domain is DVKVTQSSRYLVKRTGEKVFLECVQDMDHENMFWYRQDPGLGLRLIYFSYDVKMKEKGDIPEGYSVSREKKERFSLILESASTNQTSMYLCAGPQGLASDEQYFGPGTRLTVT.

This clonotype was seen a few times. The chain recombines TRBV28 with TRBJ2-7, with 10 nucleotides matching TRBD2. CDR1 is MDHEN and CDR2 is SYDVKM in the germline V gene. V shed 5 bases and J 2 bases; nucleotides not matched to a gene: 6. The CDR3 length is 15 residues. The CDR3 region is CASSPPGLAPYEQYF. The CDR3 coding sequence is TGTGCCAGCAGTCCTCCGGGACTAGCGCCCTACGAGCAGTACTTC.

This clonotype occurred a few times. The CDR3 sequence is CASSLGTSRVSNEQFF. As DNA, the CDR3 is TGTGCCAGCAGCTTAGGGACTAGTCGGGTCTCCAATGAGCAGTTCTTC. The rearrangement links TRBV7-3 to TRBJ2-1; the match to TRBD2 covers 8 bases. Trimming removed 2 bases from V and 6 bases from J; junction bases left unmatched: 9. Germline V gives CDR1 SGHTA, CDR2 FQGTGA. The CDR3 has 16 residues.

This clonotype was seen a handful of times. The genes are TRBV5-1 and TRBJ2-5; TRBD1 matches 7 bases. From germline, CDR1 is SGHRS and CDR2 YFSETQ. The CDR3 is 14 residues long. The junction had 9 bases not matched to a gene; V was cut back by 5 bases and J by 5 bases. CDR3 DNA: TGCGCCAGCAGATTACGACAGGGAATGGAGACCCAGTACTTC. Translated: CASRLRQGMETQYF.

This clonotype came up a few times. The chain carries TRBV29-1 and TRBJ2-5, with TRBD2 matching 9 bases. CDR3 length equals 13 residues. Germline CDR1 SQVTM, CDR2 ANQGSEA. Germline trimming cut 6 bases from V and 1 base from J; bases unmatched to any gene: 3. The CDR3 region is CSVERGVQETQYF. The CDR3 bases are TGCAGCGTCGAGCGGGGGGTCCAAGAGACCCAGTACTTC.

In its sample, this clonotype was seen many times. The genes are TRBV7-2 and TRBJ2-1, with D perhaps assigned TRBD1 or TRBD2 (5 bases each). This CDR3 spans 14 amino acids. V shed 4 bases and J shed 5 bases, with 12 bases lying between them. The germline CDR1 and CDR2 sequences are SGHTA and FQGNSA. The CDR3 loop reads CASSSGTTNNEQFF. The CDR3 DNA follows: TGTGCCAGCAGCTCAGGGACCACTAACAATGAGCAGTTCTTC.

The rearrangement links TRBV5-1 to TRBJ2-7, with 8 nucleotides matching TRBD2. V dropped 4 bases and J dropped 5; count of bases not matched to a gene: 5. Germline V CDR1 and CDR2: SGHRS, YFSETQ. The CDR3 length is 13 residues. CDR3 region: CASSGGRSDEQYF. The CDR3 nucleotides read TGCGCCAGCAGCGGCGGGAGGTCCGACGAGCAGTACTTC.

This clonotype was detected many times. The V call is TRBV7-2, the J call TRBJ2-2; D gene uncertain. CDR3 length: 14 residues. Germline CDR1 reads SGHTA; CDR2 reads FQGNSA. Trimming left V 3 bases short and J 1 base short, with 6 bases between. Written as DNA, the CDR3 is TGTGCCAGCAGCTTCAGAGGGAACACCGGGGAGCTGTTTTTT. Protein: CASSFRGNTGELFF.

This clonotype came up a few times. This rearrangement joins TRBV7-9 to TRBJ2-5; D may be TRBD1 (6 bases). V shed 4 bases and J shed 9 bases, with 21 bases lying between them. CDR1 and CDR2 (germline): SEHNR, FQNEAQ (reference sequence). This CDR3 spans 15 amino acids. CDR3 region: CASSYAPGTLRPQYF. The CDR3 DNA is TGTGCCAGCAGCTATGCCCCCGGGACACTGAGGCCCCAGTACTTC.

This clonotype was counted a few times. The chain couples TRBV19 to TRBJ2-5, with no clear D. Trimming took off 6 bases at V and 5 bases at J, with 13 bases between the two ends. The CDR3 totals 13 residues. Germline values: CDR1 LNHDA, CDR2 SQIVND (reference sequence). CDR3 coding DNA: TGTGCCAGTAGCCCTGACTTCTCGGAGACCCAGTACTTC. Translating it yields CASSPDFSETQYF.

This chain connects TRBV18 to TRBJ2-2; TRBD2 is a possible D gene (6 bases). Trimming took off 1 base at V and 5 bases at J, with 11 bases between the two ends. CDR3 size: 15 residues. The germline gives CDR1 KGHSH, CDR2 LQKENI. CDR3 sequence: CASSPLGLKTGELFF. CDR3 nucleotides: TGTGCCAGCTCACCACTGGGACTTAAGACCGGGGAGCTGTTTTTT.

This clonotype was counted many times. The chain joins TRBV3-1 to TRBJ1-4; maybe TRBD1 (5 bases). Trimming left V 1 base short and J 0 bases short, with 9 bases between. Germline CDR1 LGHDT, CDR2 YNNKEL (reference sequence). CDR3 length: 16 residues. The CDR3 here is CASSQVTVATNEKLFF. The CDR3 nucleotides read TGTGCCAGCAGCCAAGTGACAGTTGCAACTAATGAAAAACTGTTTTTT.